The next 13 T cell receptor beta chains were all read from a single sample in a study of cytomegalovirus exposure and HLA in healthy donors. Primers for the PCR totalled 60 Vbeta and 13 Jbeta. Sequencing was performed with immunoSEQ multiplex PCR; in TCRdb, only in-frame clones are kept and a portion is missing. This listing includes about 130,000 clones. The sequencing input was PBMCs. The receptors here all came from a man between 40 and 49 years old in good health and CMV-seronegative.

The V gene is TRBV29-1, the J gene TRBJ2-5; 8 nucleotides agree with TRBD1. The trim removed 4 bases at V and 5 bases at J, leaving 9 bases unmatched. This CDR3 is built from 14 residues. In germline, CDR1 is SQVTM, CDR2 ANQGSEA. CDR3 region: CSVVVQGAWETQYF. DNA for the CDR3: TGCAGCGTTGTTGTTCAGGGGGCATGGGAGACCCAGTACTTC.

V gene TRBV19 combines with J gene TRBJ1-4, with D possibly TRBD1 on 5 matching bases. The length of the CDR3 is 16 residues. Germline CDR1 reads LNHDA; CDR2 reads SQIVND (reference sequence). Trimming left V 5 bases short and J 4 bases short, with 17 bases between. The CDR3: CASSPPWAGHNEKLFF. The CDR3, as DNA: TGTGCCAGTAGTCCGCCTTGGGCAGGGCATAATGAAAAACTGTTTTTT.

This sequence joins TRBV27 and TRBJ1-5; TRBD1 matches at 7 bases. The V segment lost 2 bases and the J segment 5 bases; nucleotides outside the gene matches: 6. CDR1 MNHEY and CDR2 SMNVEV come from the germline V gene (reference sequence). This CDR3 comprises 15 residues. Written as DNA, the CDR3 is TGTGCCAGCAGTTTACATTGGGACAGCTATCAGCCCCAGCATTTT. Amino acid sequence: CASSLHWDSYQPQHF.

The chain combines TRBV19 with TRBJ2-7; tentative D call: TRBD1 (5 bases). The germline V gene encodes CDR1 LNHDA and CDR2 SQIVND (reference sequence). The CDR3 totals 14 residues. V lost 5 bases, J lost 2 bases, and 13 bases lay in between. The CDR3 region has the DNA TGTGCCAGTAGTCTACAGGCCACCACCTACGAGCAGTACTTC. Its protein is CASSLQATTYEQYF. Based on the CDR3 plus reference TRBV19 and TRBJ2-7, the full variable domain is DGGITQSPKYLFRKEGQNVTLSCEQNLNHDAMYWYRQDPGQGLRLIYYSQIVNDFQKGDIAEGYSVSREKKESFPLTVTSAQKNPTAFYLCASSLQATTYEQYFGPGTRLTVT.

The rearrangement uses TRBV18 and TRBJ2-7; 7 bases fit TRBD1. The CDR3 contains 17 residues. Germline V gives CDR1 KGHSH, CDR2 LQKENI. With 3 bases clipped from V and 2 bases from J, the junction kept 13 bases outside the gene matches. CDR3 sequence (DNA): TGTGCCAGCTCACCGCTCATCCCCGGGACAGCTGCCTACGAGCAGTACTTC. It translates to CASSPLIPGTAAYEQYF.

V and J are TRBV2 and TRBJ2-6; 7 bases match TRBD1. Germline loops: CDR1 SNHLY, CDR2 FYNNEI. The CDR3 spans 18 residues. V dropped 5 bases and J dropped 0; count of bases not matched to a gene: 10. Written as DNA, the CDR3 is TGTGCCAGCAGTCCCGGCCAGGGGGTGAGCTCTGGGGCCAACGTCCTGACTTTC. It specifies CASSPGQGVSSGANVLTF.

The chain couples TRBV19 to TRBJ2-7; 7 positions agree with TRBD1. The junction had 11 bases not matched to a gene; V was cut back by 7 bases and J by 2 bases. The CDR3 is made up of 15 amino acids. The germline V gene has CDR1 LNHDA and CDR2 SQIVND (reference sequence). The CDR3 sequence is CASNTRSGGTYEQYF. CDR3 bases: TGTGCCAGTAACACTAGGTCAGGGGGAACCTACGAGCAGTACTTC.

V gene TRBV5-4 combines with J gene TRBJ2-7; TRBD2 is a possible D gene (5 bases). Germline-derived CDR1 and CDR2 are SGHNT and YYREEE (reference sequence). The V end was cut by 2 bases, the J end by 0 bases, with 6 bases between. CDR3 size: 13 residues. CDR3 sequence reads: CASSFGGSYEQYF. The CDR3 bases are TGTGCCAGCAGCTTCGGAGGCTCCTACGAGCAGTACTTC.

The chain combines TRBV30 with TRBJ2-7; the match to TRBD2 covers 8 bases. After removal of 6 bases from V and 5 bases from J, the junction contained 12 bases not matched to a gene. This CDR3 region has 14 residues. CDR1 is GTSNPN, CDR2 SVGIG, per germline (reference sequence). The CDR3 sequence: CACHTSAGGHEQYF. DNA of the CDR3: TGTGCCTGCCACACCAGCGCGGGAGGACACGAGCAGTACTTC.

V and J are TRBV15 and TRBJ1-4; D gene unclear. In germline, CDR1 is LNHNV, CDR2 YYDKDF (reference sequence). The germline V and J ends were trimmed by 0 bases and 8 bases, with 7 bases remaining between them. This CDR3 is 13 amino acids long. DNA of the CDR3: TGTGCCACCAGCAGAGAGGGGAGGGAAAAACTGTTTTTT. Translating gives CATSREGREKLFF.

V gene TRBV9 combines with J gene TRBJ1-2, with D unresolved. In germline, CDR1 is SGDLS, CDR2 YYNGEE. Trimming left V 0 bases short and J 4 bases short, with 10 bases between. The CDR3 loop spans 14 amino acids. The CDR3 protein is CASSVDRGGYGYTF. The CDR3 DNA is TGTGCCAGCAGCGTAGATCGGGGTGGCTATGGCTACACCTTC.

The chain uses TRBV5-4 and TRBJ2-5; 9 nucleotides align to TRBD2. The V gene end was trimmed by 4 bases and the J gene end by 11 bases; junction bases not matched to a gene: 21. Looked up from germline, CDR1 is SGHNT and CDR2 is YYREEE (reference sequence). The CDR3 has 17 residues. The DNA of the CDR3 is TGTGCCAGCAGCCCGAACGGCGGGAGGGCCGGAGGGTTTGAGCAGTACTTC. Its translation: CASSPNGGRAGGFEQYF.

The chain uses TRBV7-9 and TRBJ1-6; possible D gene TRBD1, 6 bases. Deletions cut 5 bases from V and 8 bases from J, with 13 bases between. From germline, CDR1 is SEHNR and CDR2 FQNEAQ (reference sequence). The CDR3 covers 14 residues. CDR3 sequence: CASSRTDNYSPLHF. CDR3 DNA: TGTGCCAGCAGCCGGACAGACAACTATTCACCCCTCCACTTT. The whole variable domain, filled in from reference TRBV7-9 and TRBJ1-6, reads DTGVSQNPRHKITKRGQNVTFRCDPISEHNRLYWYRQTLGQGPEFLTYFQNEAQLEKSRLLSDRFSAERPKGSFSTLEIQRTEQGDSAMYLCASSRTDNYSPLHFGNGTRLTVT.